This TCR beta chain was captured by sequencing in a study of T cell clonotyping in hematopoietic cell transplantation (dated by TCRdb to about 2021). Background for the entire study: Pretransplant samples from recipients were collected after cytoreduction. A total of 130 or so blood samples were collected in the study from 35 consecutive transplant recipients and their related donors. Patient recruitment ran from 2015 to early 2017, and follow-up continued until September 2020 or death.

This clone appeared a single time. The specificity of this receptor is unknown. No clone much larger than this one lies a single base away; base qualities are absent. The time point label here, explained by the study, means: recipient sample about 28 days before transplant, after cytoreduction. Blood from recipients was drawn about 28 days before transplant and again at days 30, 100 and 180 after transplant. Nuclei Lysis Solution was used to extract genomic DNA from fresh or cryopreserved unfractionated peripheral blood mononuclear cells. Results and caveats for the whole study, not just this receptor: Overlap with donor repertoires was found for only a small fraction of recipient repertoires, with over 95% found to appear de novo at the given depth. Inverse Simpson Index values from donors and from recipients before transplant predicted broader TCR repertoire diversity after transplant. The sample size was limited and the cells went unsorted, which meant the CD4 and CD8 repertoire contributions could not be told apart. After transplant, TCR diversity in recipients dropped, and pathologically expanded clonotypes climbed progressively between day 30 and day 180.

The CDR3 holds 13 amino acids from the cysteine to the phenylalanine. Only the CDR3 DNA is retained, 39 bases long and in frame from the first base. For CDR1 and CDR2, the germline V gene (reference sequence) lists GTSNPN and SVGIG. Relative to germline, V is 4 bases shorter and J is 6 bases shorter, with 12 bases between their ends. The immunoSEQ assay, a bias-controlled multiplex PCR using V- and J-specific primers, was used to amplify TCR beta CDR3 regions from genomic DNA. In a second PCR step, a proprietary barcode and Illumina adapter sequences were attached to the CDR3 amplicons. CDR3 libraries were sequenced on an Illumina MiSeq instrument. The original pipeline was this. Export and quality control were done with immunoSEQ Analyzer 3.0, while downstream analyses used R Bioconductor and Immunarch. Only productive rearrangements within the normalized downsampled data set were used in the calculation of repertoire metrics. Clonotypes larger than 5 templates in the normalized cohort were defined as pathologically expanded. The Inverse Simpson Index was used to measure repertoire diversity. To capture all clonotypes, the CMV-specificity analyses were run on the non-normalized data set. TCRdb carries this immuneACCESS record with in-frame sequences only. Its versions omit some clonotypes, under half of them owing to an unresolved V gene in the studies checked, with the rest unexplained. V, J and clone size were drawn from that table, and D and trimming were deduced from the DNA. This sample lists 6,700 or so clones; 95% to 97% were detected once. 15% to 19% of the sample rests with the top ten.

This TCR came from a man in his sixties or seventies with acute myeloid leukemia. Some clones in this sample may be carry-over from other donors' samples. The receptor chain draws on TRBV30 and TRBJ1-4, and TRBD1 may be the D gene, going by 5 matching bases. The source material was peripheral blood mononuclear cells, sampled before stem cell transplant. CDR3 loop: CAWMSGHHEKLFF. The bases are TGTGCCTGGATGTCAGGGCACCATGAAAAACTGTTTTTT.